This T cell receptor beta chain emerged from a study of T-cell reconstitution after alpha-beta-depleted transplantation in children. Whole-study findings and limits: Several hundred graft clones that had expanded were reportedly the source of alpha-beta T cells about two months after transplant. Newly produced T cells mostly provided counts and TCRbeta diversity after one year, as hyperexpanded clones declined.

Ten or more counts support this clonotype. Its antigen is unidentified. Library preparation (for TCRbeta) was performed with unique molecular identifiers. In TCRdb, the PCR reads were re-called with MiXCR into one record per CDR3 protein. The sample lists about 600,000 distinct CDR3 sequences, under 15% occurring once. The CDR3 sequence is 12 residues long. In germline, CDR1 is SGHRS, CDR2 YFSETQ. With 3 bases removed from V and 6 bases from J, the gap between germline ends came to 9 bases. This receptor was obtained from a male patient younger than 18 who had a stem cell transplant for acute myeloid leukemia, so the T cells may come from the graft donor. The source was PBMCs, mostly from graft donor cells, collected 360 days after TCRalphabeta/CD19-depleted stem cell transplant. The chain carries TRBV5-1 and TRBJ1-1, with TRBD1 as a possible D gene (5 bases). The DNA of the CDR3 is TGCGCCAGCAGCTACGGGACCGCTGAAGCTTTCTTT. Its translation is CASSYGTAEAFF.